The subject of this entry is one T cell receptor beta chain. The CDR3 sequence is 12 residues long. V was cut by 1 base and J by 7 bases, with 8 bases left in between. Assay: immunoSEQ multiplex PCR; the TCRdb copy retains only in-frame clones and omits some. The repertoire holds 85,000 to 110,000 clones, with 75% to 90% as singletons. The data derive from a study of blood T cell repertoires in COVID-19. The material sequenced was peripheral blood. The clonotype comes from a human donor in a cohort sampled during active COVID-19. The genes are TRBV12-3 or TRBV12-4 and TRBJ2-7, with D unresolved. The CDR3 nucleotides are TGTGCCAGCAGTTTAGGAGGAGTAGAGCAGTACTTC. This encodes CASSLGGVEQYF.